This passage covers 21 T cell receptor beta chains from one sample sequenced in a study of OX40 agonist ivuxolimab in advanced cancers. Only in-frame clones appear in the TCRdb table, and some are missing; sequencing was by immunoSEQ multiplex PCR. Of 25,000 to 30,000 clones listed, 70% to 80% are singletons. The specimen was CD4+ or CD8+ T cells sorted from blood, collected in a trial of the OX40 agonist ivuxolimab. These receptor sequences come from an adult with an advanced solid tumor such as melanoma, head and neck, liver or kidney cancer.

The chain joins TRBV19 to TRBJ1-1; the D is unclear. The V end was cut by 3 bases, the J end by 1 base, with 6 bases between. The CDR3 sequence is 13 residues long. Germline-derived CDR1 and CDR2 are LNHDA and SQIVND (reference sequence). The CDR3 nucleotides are TGTGCCAGTAGTATCGCAAAGAACACTGAAGCTTTCTTT. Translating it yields CASSIAKNTEAFF. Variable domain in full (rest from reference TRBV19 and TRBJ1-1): DGGITQSPKYLFRKEGQNVTLSCEQNLNHDAMYWYRQDPGQGLRLIYYSQIVNDFQKGDIAEGYSVSREKKESFPLTVTSAQKNPTAFYLCASSIAKNTEAFFGQGTRLTVV.

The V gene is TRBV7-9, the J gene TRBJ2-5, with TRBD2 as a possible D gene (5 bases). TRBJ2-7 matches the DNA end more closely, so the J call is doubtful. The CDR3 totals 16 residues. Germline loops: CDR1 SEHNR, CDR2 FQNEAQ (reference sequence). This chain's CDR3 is CASSPVRRGTLYEQYF. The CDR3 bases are TGTGCCAGCAGCCCCGTCCGTCGGGGTACTCTCTACGAGCAGTACTTC.

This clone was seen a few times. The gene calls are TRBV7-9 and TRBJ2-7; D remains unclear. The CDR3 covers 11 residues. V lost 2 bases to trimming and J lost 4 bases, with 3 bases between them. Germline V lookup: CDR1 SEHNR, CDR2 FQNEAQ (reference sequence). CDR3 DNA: TGTGCCAGCAGCTTACAATACGAGCAGTACTTC. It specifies CASSLQYEQYF.

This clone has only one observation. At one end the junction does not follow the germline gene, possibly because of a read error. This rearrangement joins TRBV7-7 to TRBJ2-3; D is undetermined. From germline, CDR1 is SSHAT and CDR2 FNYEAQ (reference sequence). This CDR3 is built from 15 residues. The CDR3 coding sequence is TGTGCTAGCAGCTTAGGTGCACTTAGCACAGATACGCAGTATTTT. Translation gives CASSLGALSTDTQYF.

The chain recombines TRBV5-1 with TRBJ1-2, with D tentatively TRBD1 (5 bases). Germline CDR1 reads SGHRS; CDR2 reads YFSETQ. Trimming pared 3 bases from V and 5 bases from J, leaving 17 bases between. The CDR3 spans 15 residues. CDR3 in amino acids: CASSSISLSGYGYTF. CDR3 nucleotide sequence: TGCGCCAGCAGCTCAATCAGTCTCTCAGGGTATGGCTACACCTTC.

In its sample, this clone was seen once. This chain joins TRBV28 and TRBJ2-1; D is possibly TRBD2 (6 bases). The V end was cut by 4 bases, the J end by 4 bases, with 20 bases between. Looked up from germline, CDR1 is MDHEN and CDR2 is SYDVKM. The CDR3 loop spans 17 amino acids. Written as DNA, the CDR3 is TGTGCCAGCAGTTCCTTTCCTCGGGACGGGAGATACAATGAGCAGTTCTTC. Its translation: CASSSFPRDGRYNEQFF.

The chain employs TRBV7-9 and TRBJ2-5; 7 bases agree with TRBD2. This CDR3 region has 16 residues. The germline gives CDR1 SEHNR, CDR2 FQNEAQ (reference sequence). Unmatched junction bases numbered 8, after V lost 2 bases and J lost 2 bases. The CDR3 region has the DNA TGTGCCAGCAGCTTAAACGTGGGAGGGCCACAAGAGACCCAGTACTTC. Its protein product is CASSLNVGGPQETQYF.

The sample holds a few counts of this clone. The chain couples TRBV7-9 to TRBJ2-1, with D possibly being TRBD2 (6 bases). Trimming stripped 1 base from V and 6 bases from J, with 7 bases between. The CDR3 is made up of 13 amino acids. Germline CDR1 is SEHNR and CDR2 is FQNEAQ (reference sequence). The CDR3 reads CASSLVGGNEQFF. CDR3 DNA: TGTGCCAGCAGCTTAGTGGGGGGCAATGAGCAGTTCTTC.

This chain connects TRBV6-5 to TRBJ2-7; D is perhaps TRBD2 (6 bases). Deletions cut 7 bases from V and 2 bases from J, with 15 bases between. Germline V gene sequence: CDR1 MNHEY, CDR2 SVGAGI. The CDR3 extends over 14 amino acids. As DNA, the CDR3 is TGTGCCAGCAAATCTCTAGCGTCCCCCTACGAGCAGTACTTC. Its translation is CASKSLASPYEQYF.

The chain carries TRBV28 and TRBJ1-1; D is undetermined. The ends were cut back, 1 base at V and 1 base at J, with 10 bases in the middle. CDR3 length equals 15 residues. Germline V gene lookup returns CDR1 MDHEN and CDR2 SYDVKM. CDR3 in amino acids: CASSLFGIKNTEAFF. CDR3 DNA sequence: TGTGCCAGCAGTTTATTCGGGATAAAGAACACTGAAGCTTTCTTT.

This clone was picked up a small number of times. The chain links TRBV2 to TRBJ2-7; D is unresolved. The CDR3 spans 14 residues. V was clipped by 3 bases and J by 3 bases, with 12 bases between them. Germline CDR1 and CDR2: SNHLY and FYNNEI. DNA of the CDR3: TGTGCCAGCAGTGACGAAGGGCCCGTCTACGAGCAGTACTTC. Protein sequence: CASSDEGPVYEQYF. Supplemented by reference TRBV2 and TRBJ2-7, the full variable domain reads EPEVTQTPSHQVTQMGQEVILRCVPISNHLYFYWYRQILGQKVEFLVSFYNNEISEKSEIFDDQFSVERPDGSNFTLKIRSTKLEDSAMYFCASSDEGPVYEQYFGPGTRLTVT.

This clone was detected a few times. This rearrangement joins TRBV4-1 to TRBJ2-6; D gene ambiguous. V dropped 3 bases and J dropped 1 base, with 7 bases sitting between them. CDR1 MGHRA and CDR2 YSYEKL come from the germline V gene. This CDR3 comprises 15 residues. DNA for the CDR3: TGCGCCAGCAGCCATATCCAGTCTGGGGCCAACGTCCTGACTTTC. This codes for CASSHIQSGANVLTF.

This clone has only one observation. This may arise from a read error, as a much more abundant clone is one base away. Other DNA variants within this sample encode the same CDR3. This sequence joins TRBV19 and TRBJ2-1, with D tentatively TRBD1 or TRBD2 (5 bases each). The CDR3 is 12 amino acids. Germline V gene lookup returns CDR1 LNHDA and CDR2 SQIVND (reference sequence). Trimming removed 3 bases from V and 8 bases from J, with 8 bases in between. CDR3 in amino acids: CASSIGGHEQFF. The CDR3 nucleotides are TGTGCCAGTAGTATTGGGGGTCATGAGCAGTTCTTC.

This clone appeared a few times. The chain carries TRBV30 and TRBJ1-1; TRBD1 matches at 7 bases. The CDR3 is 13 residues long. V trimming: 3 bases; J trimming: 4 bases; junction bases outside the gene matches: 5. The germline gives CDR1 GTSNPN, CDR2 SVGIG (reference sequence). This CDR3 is CAWSPGGATEAFF. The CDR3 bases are TGTGCCTGGAGCCCAGGGGGGGCCACTGAAGCTTTCTTT.

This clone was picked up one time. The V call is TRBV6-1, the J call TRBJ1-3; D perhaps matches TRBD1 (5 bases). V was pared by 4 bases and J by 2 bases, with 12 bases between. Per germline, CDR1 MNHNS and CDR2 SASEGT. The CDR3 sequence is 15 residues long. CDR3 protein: CASSGQIGTGNTIYF. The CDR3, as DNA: TGTGCCAGCAGTGGACAGATTGGAACTGGAAACACCATATATTTT.

CDR3 residues: CASSQDWNQPQHF. CDR3 DNA: TGCGCCAGCAGCCAAGATTGGAATCAGCCCCAGCATTTT. This chain connects TRBV4-1 to TRBJ1-5, with unresolved D. The CDR3 is 13 residues long. V was trimmed by 0 bases and J by 4 bases, leaving 4 bases between them. Germline V gene data show CDR1 as MGHRA and CDR2 as YSYEKL.

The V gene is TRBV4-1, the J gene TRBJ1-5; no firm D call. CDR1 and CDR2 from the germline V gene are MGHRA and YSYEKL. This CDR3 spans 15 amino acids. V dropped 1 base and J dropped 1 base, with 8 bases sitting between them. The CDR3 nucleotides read TGCGCCAGCAGCCAAGCGACAACCAGCAATCAGCCCCAGCATTTT. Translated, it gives CASSQATTSNQPQHF.

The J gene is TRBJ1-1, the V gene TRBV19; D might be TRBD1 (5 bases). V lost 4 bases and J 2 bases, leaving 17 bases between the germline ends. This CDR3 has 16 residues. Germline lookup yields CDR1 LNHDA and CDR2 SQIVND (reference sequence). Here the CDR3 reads CASSTWTRQKNTEAFF. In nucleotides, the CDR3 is TGTGCCAGTAGTACTTGGACAAGGCAGAAAAACACTGAAGCTTTCTTT.

CDR3 residues: CASKDIESSYEQYF. CDR3 sequence (DNA): TGTGCCAGTAAGGATATAGAAAGCTCCTACGAGCAGTACTTC. This sequence joins TRBV19 and TRBJ2-7; D unclear. This CDR3 region has 14 residues. Germline V gives CDR1 LNHDA, CDR2 SQIVND (reference sequence). V lost 7 bases, J lost 0 bases, and 13 bases lay in between.

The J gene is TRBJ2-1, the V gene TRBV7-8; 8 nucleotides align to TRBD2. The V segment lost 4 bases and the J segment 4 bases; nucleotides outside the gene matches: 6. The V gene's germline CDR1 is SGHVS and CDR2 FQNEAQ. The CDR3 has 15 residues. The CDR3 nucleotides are TGTGCCAGCAGCTCACTGACTAGCGAGTACAATGAGCAGTTCTTC. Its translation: CASSSLTSEYNEQFF.

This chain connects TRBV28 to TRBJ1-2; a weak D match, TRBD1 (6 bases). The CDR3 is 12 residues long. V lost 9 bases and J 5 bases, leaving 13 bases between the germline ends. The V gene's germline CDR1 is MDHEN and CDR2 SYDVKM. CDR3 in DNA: TGTGCCAGTGTCAGGGGTTCGTATGGCTACACCTTC. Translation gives CASVRGSYGYTF.